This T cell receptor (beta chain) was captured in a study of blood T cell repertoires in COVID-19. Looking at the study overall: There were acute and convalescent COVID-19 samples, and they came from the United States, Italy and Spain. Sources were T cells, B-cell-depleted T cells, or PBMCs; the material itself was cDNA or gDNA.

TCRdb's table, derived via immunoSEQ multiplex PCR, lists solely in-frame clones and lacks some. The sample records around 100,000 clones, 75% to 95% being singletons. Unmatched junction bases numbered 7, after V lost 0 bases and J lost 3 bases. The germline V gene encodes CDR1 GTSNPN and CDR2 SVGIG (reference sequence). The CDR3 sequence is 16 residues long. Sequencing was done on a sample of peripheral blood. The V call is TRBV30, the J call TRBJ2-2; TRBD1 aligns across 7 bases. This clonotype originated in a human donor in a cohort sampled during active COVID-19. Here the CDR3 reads CAWSVARTGHTGELFF. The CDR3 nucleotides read TGTGCCTGGAGTGTCGCCCGGACAGGACACACCGGGGAGCTGTTTTTT.